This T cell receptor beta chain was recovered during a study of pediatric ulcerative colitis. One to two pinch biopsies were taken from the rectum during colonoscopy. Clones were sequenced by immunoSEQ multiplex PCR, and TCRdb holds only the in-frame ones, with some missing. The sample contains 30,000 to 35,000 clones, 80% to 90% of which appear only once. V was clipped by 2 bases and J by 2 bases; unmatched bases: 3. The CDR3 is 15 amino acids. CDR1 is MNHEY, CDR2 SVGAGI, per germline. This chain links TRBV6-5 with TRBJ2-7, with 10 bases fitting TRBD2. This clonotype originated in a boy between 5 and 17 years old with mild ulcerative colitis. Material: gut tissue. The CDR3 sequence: CASSYERGGPYEQYF. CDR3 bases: TGTGCCAGCAGTTACGAGCGGGGGGGCCCCTACGAGCAGTACTTC.